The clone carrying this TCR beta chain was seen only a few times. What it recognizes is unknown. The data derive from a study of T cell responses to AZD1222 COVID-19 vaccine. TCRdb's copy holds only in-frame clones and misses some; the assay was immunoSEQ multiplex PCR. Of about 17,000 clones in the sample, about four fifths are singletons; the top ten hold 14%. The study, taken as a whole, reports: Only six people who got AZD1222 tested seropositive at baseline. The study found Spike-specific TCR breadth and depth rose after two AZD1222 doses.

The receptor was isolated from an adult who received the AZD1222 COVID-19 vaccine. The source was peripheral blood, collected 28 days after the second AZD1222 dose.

The CDR3 DNA follows: TGTGCCTGGAGACGAAGAGGAGGCAATGAGCAGTTCTTC. This sequence encodes CAWRRRGGNEQFF. The chain employs TRBV30 and TRBJ2-1; possible D gene TRBD2, 5 bases. The germline CDR1 and CDR2 sequences are GTSNPN and SVGIG (reference sequence). V was shortened by 3 bases and J by 6 bases, with 12 bases between the two germline ends. The CDR3 has 13 residues.